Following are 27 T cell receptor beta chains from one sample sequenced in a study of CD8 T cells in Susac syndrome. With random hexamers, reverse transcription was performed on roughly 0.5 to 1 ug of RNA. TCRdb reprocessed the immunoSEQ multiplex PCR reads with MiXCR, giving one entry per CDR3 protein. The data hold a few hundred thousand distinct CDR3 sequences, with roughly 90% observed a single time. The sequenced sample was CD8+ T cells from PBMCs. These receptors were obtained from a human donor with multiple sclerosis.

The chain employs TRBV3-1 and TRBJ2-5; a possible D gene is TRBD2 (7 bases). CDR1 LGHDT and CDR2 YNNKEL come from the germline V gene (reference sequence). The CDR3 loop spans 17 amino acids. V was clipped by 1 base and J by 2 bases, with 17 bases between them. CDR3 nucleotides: TGTGCCAGCAGCCAAGTTGGTCGGGGGGCACAACAAGAGACCCAGTACTTC. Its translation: CASSQVGRGAQQETQYF.

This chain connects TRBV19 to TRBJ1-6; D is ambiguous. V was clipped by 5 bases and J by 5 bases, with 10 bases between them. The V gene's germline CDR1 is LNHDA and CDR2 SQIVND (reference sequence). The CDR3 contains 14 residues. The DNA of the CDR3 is TGTGCCAGTAGTTATGGGCAGCATAATTCACCCCTCCACTTT. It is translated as CASSYGQHNSPLHF.

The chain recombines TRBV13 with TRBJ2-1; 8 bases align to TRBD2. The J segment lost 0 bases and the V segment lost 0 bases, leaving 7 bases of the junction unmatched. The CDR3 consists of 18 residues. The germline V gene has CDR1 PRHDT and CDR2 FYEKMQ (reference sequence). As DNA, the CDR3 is TGTGCCAGCAGCTTAGGGACCCTAGCGGGTAGCTCCTACAATGAGCAGTTCTTC. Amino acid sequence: CASSLGTLAGSSYNEQFF. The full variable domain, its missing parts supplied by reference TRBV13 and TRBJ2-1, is AAGVIQSPRHLIKEKRETATLKCYPIPRHDTVYWYQQGPGQDPQFLISFYEKMQSDKGSIPDRFSAQQFSDYHSELNMSSLELGDSALYFCASSLGTLAGSSYNEQFFGPGTRLTVL.

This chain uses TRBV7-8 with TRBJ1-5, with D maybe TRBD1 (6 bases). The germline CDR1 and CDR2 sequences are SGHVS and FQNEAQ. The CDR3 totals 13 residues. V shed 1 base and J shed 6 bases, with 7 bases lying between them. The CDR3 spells CASSLEGVQPQHF. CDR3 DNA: TGTGCCAGCAGCTTAGAGGGGGTTCAGCCCCAGCATTTT.

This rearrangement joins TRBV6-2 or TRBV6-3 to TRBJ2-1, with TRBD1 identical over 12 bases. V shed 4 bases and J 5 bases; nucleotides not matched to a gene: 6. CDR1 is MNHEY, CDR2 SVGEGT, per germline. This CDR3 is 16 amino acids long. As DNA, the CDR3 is TGTGCCAGCAGTTTAGGGGGACAGGGGGCGCACAATGAGCAGTTCTTC. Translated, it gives CASSLGGQGAHNEQFF.

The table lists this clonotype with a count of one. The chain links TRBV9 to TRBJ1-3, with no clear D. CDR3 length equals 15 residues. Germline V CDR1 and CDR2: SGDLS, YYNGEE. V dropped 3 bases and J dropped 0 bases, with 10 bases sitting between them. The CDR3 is CASSAKPSSGNTIYF. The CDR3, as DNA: TGTGCCAGCAGCGCCAAACCTAGCTCTGGAAACACCATATATTTT. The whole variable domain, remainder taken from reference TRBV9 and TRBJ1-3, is DSGVTQTPKHLITATGQRVTLRCSPRSGDLSVYWYQQSLDQGLQFLIQYYNGEERAKGNILERFSAQQFPDLHSELNLSSLELGDSALYFCASSAKPSSGNTIYFGEGSWLTVV.

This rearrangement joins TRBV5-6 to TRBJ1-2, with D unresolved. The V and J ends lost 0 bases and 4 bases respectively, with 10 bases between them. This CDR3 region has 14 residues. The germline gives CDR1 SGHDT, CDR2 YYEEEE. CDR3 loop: CASSLVGASYGYTF. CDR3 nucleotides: TGTGCCAGCAGCTTGGTGGGTGCGAGCTATGGCTACACCTTC.

The CDR3 DNA is TGTGCCAGCAGTGAGCTGAACACTGAAGCTTTCTTT. It translates to CASSELNTEAFF. The rearrangement joins TRBV12-3 or TRBV12-4 to TRBJ1-1; D is undetermined. This CDR3 has 12 residues. Trimming shortened V by 5 bases and J by 0 bases, and 4 bases separated the two germline ends.

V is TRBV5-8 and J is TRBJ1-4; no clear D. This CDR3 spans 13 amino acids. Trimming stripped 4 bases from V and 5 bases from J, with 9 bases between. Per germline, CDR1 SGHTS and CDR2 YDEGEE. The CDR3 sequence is CASSPVGNEKLFF. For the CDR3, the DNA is TGTGCCAGCAGCCCCGTCGGGAATGAAAAACTGTTTTTT. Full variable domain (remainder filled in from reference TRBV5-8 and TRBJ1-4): EAGVTQSPTHLIKTRGQQATLRCSPISGHTSVYWYQQALGLGLQFLLWYDEGEERNRGNFPPRFSGRQFPNYSSELNVNALELEDSALYLCASSPVGNEKLFFGSGTQLSVL.

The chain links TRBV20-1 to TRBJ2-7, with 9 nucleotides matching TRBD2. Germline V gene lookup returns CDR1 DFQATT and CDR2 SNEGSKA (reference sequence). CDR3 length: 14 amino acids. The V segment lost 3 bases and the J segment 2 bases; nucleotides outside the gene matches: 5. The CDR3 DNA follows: TGCAGTGCTAGGGGGGCTAGCGGGACCTACGAGCAGTACTTC. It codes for CSARGASGTYEQYF.

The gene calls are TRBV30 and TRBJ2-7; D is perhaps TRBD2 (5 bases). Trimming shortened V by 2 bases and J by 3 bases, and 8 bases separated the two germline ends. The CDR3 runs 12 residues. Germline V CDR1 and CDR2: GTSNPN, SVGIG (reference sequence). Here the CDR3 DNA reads TGTGCCTGGAGTATTAGCGTCTACGAGCAGTACTTC. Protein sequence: CAWSISVYEQYF.

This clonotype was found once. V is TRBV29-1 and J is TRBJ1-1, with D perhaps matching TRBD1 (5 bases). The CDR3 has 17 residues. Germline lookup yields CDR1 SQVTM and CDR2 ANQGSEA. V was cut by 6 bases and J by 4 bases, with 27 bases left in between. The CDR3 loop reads CSVQGGEAHVVGTEAFF. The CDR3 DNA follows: TGCAGCGTCCAGGGTGGAGAGGCCCACGTAGTGGGCACTGAAGCTTTCTTT.

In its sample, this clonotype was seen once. CDR3 DNA sequence: TGCGCCAGCAGCCAGGAAGCGGGAGGTCCCACAGATACGCAGTATTTT. This sequence encodes CASSQEAGGPTDTQYF. This chain connects TRBV4-3 to TRBJ2-3; TRBD2 aligns across 9 bases. The CDR3 length is 16 residues. With 3 bases clipped from V and 2 bases from J, the junction kept 6 bases outside the gene matches. Germline CDR1 reads LGHNA; CDR2 reads YSLEER.

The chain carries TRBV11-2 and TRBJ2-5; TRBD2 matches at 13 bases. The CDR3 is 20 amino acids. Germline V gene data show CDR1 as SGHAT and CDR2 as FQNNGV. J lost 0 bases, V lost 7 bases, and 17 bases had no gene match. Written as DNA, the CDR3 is TGTGCCAGCACCTTTCCTCAAGGGACTAGCGGGGCCATGTACCAAGAGACCCAGTACTTC. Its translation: CASTFPQGTSGAMYQETQYF.

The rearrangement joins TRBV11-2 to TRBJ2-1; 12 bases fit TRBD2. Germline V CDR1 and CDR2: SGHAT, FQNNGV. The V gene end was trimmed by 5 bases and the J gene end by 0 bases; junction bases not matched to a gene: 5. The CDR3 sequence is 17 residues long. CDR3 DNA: TGTGCCAGCAGCGAAGGACTAGCGGGAAGCTCCTACAATGAGCAGTTCTTC. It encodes CASSEGLAGSSYNEQFF. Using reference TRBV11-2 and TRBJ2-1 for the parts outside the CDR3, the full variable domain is EAGVAQSPRYKIIEKRQSVAFWCNPISGHATLYWYQQILGQGPKLLIQFQNNGVVDDSQLPKDRFSAERLKGVDSTLKIQPAKLEDSAVYLCASSEGLAGSSYNEQFFGPGTRLTVL.

CDR3: CAIRETRDSSYEQYF. The DNA of the CDR3 is TGTGCCATCAGGGAAACTCGGGACAGCTCCTACGAGCAGTACTTC. The chain carries TRBV10-3 and TRBJ2-7, with 7 bases aligning to TRBD1. The CDR3 consists of 15 residues. V shed 6 bases, J shed 0 bases, and the junction held 8 bases outside the gene matches. Germline CDR1 is ENHRY and CDR2 is SYGVKD.

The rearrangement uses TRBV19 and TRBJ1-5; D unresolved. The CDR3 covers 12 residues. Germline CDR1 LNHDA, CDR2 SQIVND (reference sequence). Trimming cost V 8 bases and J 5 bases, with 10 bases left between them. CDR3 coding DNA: TGTGCCAGTCTCACCTCAGATCAGCCCCAGCATTTT. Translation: CASLTSDQPQHF.

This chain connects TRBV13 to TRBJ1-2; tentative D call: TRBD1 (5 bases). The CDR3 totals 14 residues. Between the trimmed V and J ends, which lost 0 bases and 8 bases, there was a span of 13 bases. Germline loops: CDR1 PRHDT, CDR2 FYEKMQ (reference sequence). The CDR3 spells CASSLGEPSGGYTF. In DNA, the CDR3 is TGTGCCAGCAGCTTAGGGGAGCCCTCAGGGGGCTACACCTTC.

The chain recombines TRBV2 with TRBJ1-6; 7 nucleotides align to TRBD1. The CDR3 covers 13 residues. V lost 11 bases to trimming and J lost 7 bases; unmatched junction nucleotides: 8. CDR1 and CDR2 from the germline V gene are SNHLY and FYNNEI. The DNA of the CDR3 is TGTGCCGAACGACAGGGAGGGAATTCACCCCTCCACTTT. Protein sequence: CAERQGGNSPLHF.

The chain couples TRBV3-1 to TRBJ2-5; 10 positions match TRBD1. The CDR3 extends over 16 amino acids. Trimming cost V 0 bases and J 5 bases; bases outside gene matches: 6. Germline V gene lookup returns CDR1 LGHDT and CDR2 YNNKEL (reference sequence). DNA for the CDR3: TGTGCCAGCAGCCAAGATTTTGGGACAGGGGAGGAGACCCAGTACTTC. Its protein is CASSQDFGTGEETQYF.

This CDR3 reads CASSVPTSGNLKSYEQYF. The CDR3 coding sequence is TGCGCCAGCAGTGTTCCCACTAGCGGGAACCTGAAATCCTACGAGCAGTACTTC. The chain carries TRBV10-2 and TRBJ2-7; 10 bases are shared with TRBD2. The CDR3 sequence is 18 residues long. J gave up 1 base and V 4 bases, and 13 bases lay outside the gene matches. Germline V gives CDR1 WSHSY, CDR2 SAAADI.

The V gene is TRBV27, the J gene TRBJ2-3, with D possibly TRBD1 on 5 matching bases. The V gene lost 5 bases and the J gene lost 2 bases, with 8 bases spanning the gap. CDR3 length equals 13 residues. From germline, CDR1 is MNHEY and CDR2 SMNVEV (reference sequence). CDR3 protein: CASSRQITDTQYF. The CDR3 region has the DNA TGTGCCAGCAGTCGACAGATCACAGATACGCAGTATTTT.

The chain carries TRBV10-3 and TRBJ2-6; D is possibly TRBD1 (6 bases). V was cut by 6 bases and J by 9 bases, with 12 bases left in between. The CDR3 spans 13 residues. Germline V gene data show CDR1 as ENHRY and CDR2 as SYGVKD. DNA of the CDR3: TGTGCCATCAGCCCAGGGGCAAGCAACGTCCTGACTTTC. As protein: CAISPGASNVLTF.

The CDR3 is CASSPLVLAGDYEQYF. DNA of the CDR3: TGTGCCAGCAGTCCCCTAGTTCTAGCGGGAGACTACGAGCAGTACTTC. This rearrangement joins TRBV6-6 to TRBJ2-7, with 10 bases aligning to TRBD2. CDR1 is MNHNY, CDR2 SVGAGI, per germline (reference sequence). V lost 5 bases and J lost 3; bases outside the gene matches: 10. This CDR3 region has 16 residues.

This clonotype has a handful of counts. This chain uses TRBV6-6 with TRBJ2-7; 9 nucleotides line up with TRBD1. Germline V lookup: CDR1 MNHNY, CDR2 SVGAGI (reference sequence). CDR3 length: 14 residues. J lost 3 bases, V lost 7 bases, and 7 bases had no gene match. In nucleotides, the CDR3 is TGTGCCAGCACTCCGGGACAGGGTCTCTACGAGCAGTACTTC. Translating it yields CASTPGQGLYEQYF.

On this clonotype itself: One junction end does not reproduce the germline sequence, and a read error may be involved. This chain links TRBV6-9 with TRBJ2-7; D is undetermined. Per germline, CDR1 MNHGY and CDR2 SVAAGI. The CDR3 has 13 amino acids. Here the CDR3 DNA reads TGTGCCAACAGTTATTGGGAAACCGTTGAGCAGTACTTC. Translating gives CANSYWETVEQYF.

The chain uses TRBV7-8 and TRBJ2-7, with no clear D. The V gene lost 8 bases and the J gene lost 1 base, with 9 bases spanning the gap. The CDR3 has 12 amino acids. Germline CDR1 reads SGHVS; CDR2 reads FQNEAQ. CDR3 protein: CASSPPSYEQYF. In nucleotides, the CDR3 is TGTGCCAGCTCACCACCGTCCTACGAGCAGTACTTC.